This T cell receptor beta chain was recorded in a study of PD-L1 blockade in urothelial cancer. V lost 4 bases, J lost 3 bases, and 6 bases lay in between. The CDR3 extends over 11 amino acids. Germline assignment: CDR1 SQVTM and CDR2 ANQGSEA. Synthetic analogs of TCR templates were spiked into every PCR. TCRdb's copy holds only in-frame clones and misses some; the assay was immunoSEQ multiplex PCR. This table has approximately 110,000 clones, approximately 90% appearing once. The time point was: peripheral blood 6 weeks after treatment start. Each patient gave between 1 and 8 samples of peripheral blood mononuclear cells, which were collected pretreatment and during treatment.

The clonotype comes from a man between 60 and 75 years old with urothelial cancer. This specimen consisted of PBMCs, obtained around atezolizumab (anti-PD-L1) treatment. V and J are TRBV29-1 and TRBJ1-2; D possibly corresponds to TRBD1 (5 bases). This CDR3 reads CSVGRDYGYTF. For the CDR3, the DNA is TGCAGCGTTGGCAGGGACTATGGCTACACCTTC.